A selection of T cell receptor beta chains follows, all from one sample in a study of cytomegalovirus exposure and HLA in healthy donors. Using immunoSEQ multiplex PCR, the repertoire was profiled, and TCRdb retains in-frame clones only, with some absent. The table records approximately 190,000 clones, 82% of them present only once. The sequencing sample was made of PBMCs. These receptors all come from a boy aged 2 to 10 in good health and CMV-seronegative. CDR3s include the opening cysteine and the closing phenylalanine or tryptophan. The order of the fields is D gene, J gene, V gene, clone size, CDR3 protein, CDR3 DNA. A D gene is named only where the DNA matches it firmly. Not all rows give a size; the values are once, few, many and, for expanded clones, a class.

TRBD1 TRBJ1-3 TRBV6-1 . CASSEGTGPSGNTIYF TGTGCCAGCAGTGAGGGGACAGGCCCCTCTGGAAACACCATATATTTT
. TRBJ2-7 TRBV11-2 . CASSLGPGRVYEQYF TGTGCCAGCAGCTTAGGGCCAGGGCGCGTTTACGAGCAGTACTTC
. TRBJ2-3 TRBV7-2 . CASSIRGTQYF TGTGCCAGCAGCATTAGGGGGACGCAGTATTTT
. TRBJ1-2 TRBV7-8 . CASTPGRAPGIGGYTF TGTGCCAGCACCCCTGGCCGAGCTCCGGGAATTGGGGGCTACACCTTC
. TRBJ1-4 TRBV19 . CASRQDATNEKLFF TGTGCCAGTAGGCAGGATGCAACTAATGAAAAACTGTTTTTT
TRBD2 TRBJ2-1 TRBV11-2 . CASSLDRGGEYYNEQFF TGTGCCAGCAGCTTAGATCGGGGGGGGGAATACTACAATGAGCAGTTCTTC
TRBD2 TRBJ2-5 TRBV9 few CASSLAPRGEETQYF TGTGCCAGCAGCCTCGCCCCGCGGGGGGAAGAGACCCAGTACTTC
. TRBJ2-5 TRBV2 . CASSSPQGPGETQYF TGTGCCAGCAGTTCCCCTCAGGGGCCGGGAGAGACCCAGTACTTC
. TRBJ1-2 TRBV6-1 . CASSESGDYGYTF TGTGCCAGCAGTGAGTCCGGGGACTATGGCTACACCTTC
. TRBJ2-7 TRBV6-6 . CASSSAQLPYEQYF TGTGCCAGCAGTTCAGCGCAATTACCCTACGAGCAGTACTTC
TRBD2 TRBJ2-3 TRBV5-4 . CASSLIAGAQYF TGTGCCAGCAGCCTTATAGCGGGCGCGCAGTATTTT
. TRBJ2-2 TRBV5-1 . CASSLGQAYAHTGELFF TGCGCCAGCAGCTTGGGACAGGCTTACGCCCACACCGGGGAGCTGTTTTTT
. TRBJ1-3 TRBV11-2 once CASSLESAGNTIYF TGTGCCAGCAGCTTAGAGTCTGCTGGAAACACCATATATTTT
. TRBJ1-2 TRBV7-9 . CASSLEEYYGYTF TGTGCCAGCAGCTTAGAGGAGTACTATGGCTACACCTTC
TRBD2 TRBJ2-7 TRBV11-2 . CASSERVAGSYEQYF TGTGCCAGCAGCGAACGGGTAGCGGGCTCCTACGAGCAGTACTTC
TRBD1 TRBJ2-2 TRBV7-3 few CASSSDRATGELFF TGTGCCAGCAGCTCTGACAGGGCCACCGGGGAGCTGTTTTTT
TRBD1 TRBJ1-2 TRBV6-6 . CASSTGNYGYTF TGTGCCAGCTCGACAGGGAACTATGGCTACACCTTC
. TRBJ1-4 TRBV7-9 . CASSLGLGGKSNEKLFF TGTGCCAGCAGCTTAGGCCTGGGGGGGAAAAGTAATGAAAAACTGTTTTTT
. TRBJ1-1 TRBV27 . CASSSLWAQSTEAFF TGTGCCAGCAGTTCGCTTTGGGCGCAGAGCACTGAAGCTTTCTTT
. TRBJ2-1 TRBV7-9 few CASSYGQYNEQFF TGTGCCAGCAGCTATGGACAGTACAATGAGCAGTTCTTC
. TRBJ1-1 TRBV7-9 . CASSFDSNTEAFF TGTGCCAGCAGCTTTGACTCTAACACTGAAGCTTTCTTT
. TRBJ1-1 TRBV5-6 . CASAGISTEAFF TGTGCCAGTGCCGGGATCTCGACTGAAGCTTTCTTT
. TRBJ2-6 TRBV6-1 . CASSAFPGGTLSGANVLTF TGTGCCAGCAGTGCCTTCCCCGGGGGAACCCTCTCTGGGGCCAACGTCCTGACTTTC
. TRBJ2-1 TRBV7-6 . CASSLPPGQYNEQFF TGTGCCAGCAGCTTACCCCCGGGACAATACAATGAGCAGTTCTTC
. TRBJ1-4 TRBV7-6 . CASSLFPGTNEKLFF TGTGCCAGCAGCTTATTCCCGGGGACAAATGAAAAACTGTTTTTT
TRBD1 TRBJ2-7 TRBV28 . CASSSTGVEQYF TGTGCCAGCAGTTCTACAGGGGTCGAGCAGTACTTC
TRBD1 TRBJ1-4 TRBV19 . CASSSGTDFNEKLFF TGTGCCAGTAGTTCCGGGACAGACTTTAATGAAAAACTGTTTTTT
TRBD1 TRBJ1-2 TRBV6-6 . CASSISQGANYGYTF TGTGCCAGCAGTATCTCACAGGGGGCTAACTATGGCTACACCTTC
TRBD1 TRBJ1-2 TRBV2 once CASRRGAYRGDSYGYTF TGTGCCAGCAGACGGGGTGCCTACAGGGGTGATTCCTATGGCTACACCTTC
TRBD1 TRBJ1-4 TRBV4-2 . CASSRLYNQGAGNEKLFF TGTGCCAGCAGCCGTCTATACAACCAGGGGGCCGGTAATGAAAAACTGTTTTTT
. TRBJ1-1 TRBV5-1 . CASSGEGDTEAFF TGCGCCAGCAGCGGCGAAGGGGACACTGAAGCTTTCTTT
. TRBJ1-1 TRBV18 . CASSPIWRGRTEAFF TGTGCCAGCTCACCCATTTGGCGGGGAAGGACTGAAGCTTTCTTT
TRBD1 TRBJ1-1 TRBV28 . CASSGMTGMNTEAFF TGTGCCAGCAGTGGAATGACAGGGATGAACACTGAAGCTTTCTTT
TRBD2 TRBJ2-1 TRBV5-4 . CASSQALLAGDNEQFF TGTGCCAGCAGCCAAGCCCTACTAGCGGGGGACAATGAGCAGTTCTTC
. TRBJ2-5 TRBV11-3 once CASSLGRADETQYF TGTGCCAGCAGCTTAGGCAGGGCCGACGAGACCCAGTACTTC
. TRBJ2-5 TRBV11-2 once CATRDIQETQYF TGTGCCACCAGGGACATCCAAGAGACCCAGTACTTC
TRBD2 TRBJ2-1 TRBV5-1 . CASSSVAGAYNEQFF TGCGCCAGCAGCTCCGTAGCGGGGGCCTACAATGAGCAGTTCTTC
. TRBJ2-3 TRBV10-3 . CAISESLIGDTQYF TGTGCCATCAGTGAGTCGCTGATCGGGGATACGCAGTATTTT
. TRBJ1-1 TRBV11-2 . CASSLQGPEAFF TGTGCCAGCAGCTTACAGGGGCCTGAAGCTTTCTTT
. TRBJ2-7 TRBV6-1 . CASKPAVAYEQYF TGTGCCAGCAAGCCGGCGGTCGCCTACGAGCAGTACTTC
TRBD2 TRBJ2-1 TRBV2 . CASGLAGGGYNEQFF TGTGCCAGCGGACTAGCGGGGGGTGGATACAATGAGCAGTTCTTC
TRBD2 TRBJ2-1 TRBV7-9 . CSSSPLAGGGNEQFF TGTTCCAGCAGCCCACTAGCGGGGGGAGGCAATGAGCAGTTCTTC
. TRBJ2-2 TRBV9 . CASSVGGSPNTGELFF TGTGCCAGCAGCGTAGGCGGGTCCCCGAACACCGGGGAGCTGTTTTTT
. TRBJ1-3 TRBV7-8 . CASSPLGGRAGNTIYF TGTGCCAGCAGCCCCCTCGGCGGGAGGGCCGGAAACACCATATATTTT
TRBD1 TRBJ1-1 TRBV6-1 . CASSGTGLTEAFF TGTGCCAGCAGCGGGACAGGGTTGACTGAAGCTTTCTTT
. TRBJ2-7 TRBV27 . CASSPTYSSYEQYF TGTGCCAGCAGTCCAACTTATAGCTCCTACGAGCAGTACTTC
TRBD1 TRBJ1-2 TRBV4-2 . CASSPGQDYGYTF TGTGCCAGCAGCCCTGGACAGGACTATGGCTACACCTTC
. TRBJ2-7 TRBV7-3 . CASSLTRGDEQYF TGTGCCAGCAGCTTAACCAGGGGAGACGAGCAGTACTTC
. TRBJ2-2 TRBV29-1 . CSVQQGGPGELFF TGCAGCGTGCAACAGGGTGGTCCCGGGGAGCTGTTTTTT
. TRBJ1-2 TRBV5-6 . CASSLGLGEGFYGYTF TGTGCCAGCAGCTTGGGACTAGGCGAGGGGTTCTATGGCTACACCTTC
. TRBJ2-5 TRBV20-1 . CSARYKETQYF TGCAGTGCTAGATATAAAGAGACCCAGTACTTC
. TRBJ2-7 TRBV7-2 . CASSFLAPYEQYF TGTGCCAGCAGCTTCCTAGCTCCCTACGAGCAGTACTTC
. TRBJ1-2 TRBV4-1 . CASSQDPLEDYGYTF TGCGCCAGCAGCCAAGATCCTCTAGAGGACTATGGCTACACCTTC
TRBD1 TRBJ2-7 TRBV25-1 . CASSEYPPGTGAYEQYF TGTGCCAGCAGTGAATACCCGCCCGGGACAGGGGCGTACGAGCAGTACTTC